This entry lists 14 T cell receptor beta chains sequenced from one sample in a study of blood T cells in healthy people across ages (dated by TCRdb to about 2015). Receptor amplification or capture employed 5' RACE. The sample was run on an Illumina HiSeq 2500. A second PCR of roughly 7 to 12 cycles was run with a J-beta primer mix and a sample-barcoded 5' primer. Clones were called with MiXCR by TCRdb after fastp trimmed the public reads at Q25, and only in-frame beta chains were retained. Rows merge per CDR3 protein into single entries with the most common DNA and genes. The sample table records 650,000 to 800,000 distinct CDR3 sequences; under 55% of these occur just once. The ten largest clones add up to roughly 19% of the sample. The sequenced sample consisted of blood. The receptors originated from a man in his fifties or sixties in good health.

This clonotype has just a few counts. The chain has TRBV7-2 and TRBJ2-3, with 8 bases fitting TRBD2. Germline loops: CDR1 SGHTA, CDR2 FQGNSA. CDR3 size: 16 residues. The V segment lost 6 bases and the J segment 2 bases; nucleotides outside the gene matches: 10. CDR3 coding DNA: TGTGCCAGCAGTTTTTTTAGCGGGGCAGACACAGATACGCAGTATTTT. It yields the protein CASSFFSGADTDTQYF.

DNA for the CDR3: TGTGCCAGCAGCCAAGCCCCTGGGAGCACTGAAGCTTTCTTT. This codes for CASSQAPGSTEAFF. The chain employs TRBV6-2 or TRBV6-3 and TRBJ1-1; D gene unclear. Trimming took 6 bases from V and 4 from J, leaving 15 bases between them. CDR3 size: 14 residues. The germline CDR1 and CDR2 sequences are MNHEY and SVGEGT.

The chain carries TRBV20-1 and TRBJ2-3; D is uncertain. CDR3 length: 14 amino acids. The V and J ends lost 6 bases and 0 bases respectively, with 13 bases between them. Germline-derived CDR1 and CDR2 are DFQATT and SNEGSKA (reference sequence). In nucleotides, the CDR3 is TGCAGTGCCAAACAAGTATCTAGCACAGATACGCAGTATTTT. Its protein is CSAKQVSSTDTQYF.

The J gene is TRBJ1-5, the V gene TRBV12-3 or TRBV12-4, with D hard to call. V was clipped by 7 bases and J by 1 base, with 11 bases between them. This CDR3 region has 14 residues. CDR3 DNA: TGTGCCAGCACCAGAGGACCGAGCAATCAGCCCCAGCATTTT. As protein: CASTRGPSNQPQHF.

This chain connects TRBV20-1 to TRBJ1-1; 8 nucleotides match TRBD1. The CDR3 length is 14 residues. After removal of 5 bases from V and 4 bases from J, the junction contained 9 bases not matched to a gene. The germline gives CDR1 DFQATT, CDR2 SNEGSKA (reference sequence). CDR3 in amino acids: CSAEQTGVITEAFF. The CDR3 coding sequence is TGCAGTGCTGAACAGACAGGGGTCATCACTGAAGCTTTCTTT.

This sequence joins TRBV20-1 and TRBJ2-7, with 7 bases fitting TRBD2. The CDR3 is made up of 12 amino acids. Germline lookup yields CDR1 DFQATT and CDR2 SNEGSKA (reference sequence). J lost 4 bases, V lost 6 bases, and 6 bases had no gene match. The CDR3 coding sequence is TGCAGTGCAGGGACTAAACAGTACGAGCAGTACTTC. Encoded protein: CSAGTKQYEQYF.

A few counts support this clonotype. At one boundary the junction diverges from the germline segment, which might be a read error. The chain employs TRBV7-6 and TRBJ2-7, with 10 bases identical to TRBD2. The CDR3 has 15 residues. Germline assignment: CDR1 SGHVS and CDR2 FNYEAQ. DNA for the CDR3: TGCGCCAGCAGCCCCCTAGCGGGGGTGACCTACGAGCAGTACTTC. Protein sequence: CASSPLAGVTYEQYF.

The chain is built from TRBV7-2 and TRBJ1-5; 12 bases are shared with TRBD1. The V and J ends lost 3 bases and 4 bases, in that order; junction bases with no gene match: 4. The CDR3 loop spans 16 amino acids. Germline V gene lookup returns CDR1 SGHTA and CDR2 FQGNSA. The CDR3 DNA reads TGTGCCAGCAGCTTCGGGACAGGGGGCCAGAATCAGCCCCAGCATTTT. Its translation is CASSFGTGGQNQPQHF.

This clonotype was detected only a few times. The chain is built from TRBV3-1 and TRBJ2-6; D is undetermined. V shed 2 bases and J shed 4 bases, with 3 bases lying between them. The CDR3 loop spans 13 amino acids. The germline CDR1 and CDR2 sequences are LGHDT and YNNKEL (reference sequence). The CDR3 DNA follows: TGTGCCAGCAGCCAATTCGGGGCCAACGTCCTGACTTTC. Translating gives CASSQFGANVLTF.

The genes are TRBV10-3 and TRBJ2-1; TRBD2 agrees at 7 bases. The germline gives CDR1 ENHRY, CDR2 SYGVKD. CDR3 length: 16 residues. The trim removed 3 bases at V and 4 bases at J, leaving 9 bases unmatched. The CDR3 nucleotides read TGTGCCATCAGTGACCTGCAAGGCGGGGGTTACAATGAGCAGTTCTTC. Amino acids: CAISDLQGGGYNEQFF.

In its sample, this clonotype was seen a few times. The V call is TRBV7-9, the J call TRBJ2-1; D is undetermined. V gave up 3 bases and J gave up 4 bases, with 13 bases separating them. This CDR3 region has 15 residues. Germline-derived CDR1 and CDR2 are SEHNR and FQNEAQ (reference sequence). The DNA of the CDR3 is TGTGCCAGCAGCTTCGGGTCTAACGGTTACAATGAGCAGTTCTTC. Translated: CASSFGSNGYNEQFF.

This clonotype was seen just once. V usage is TRBV20-1 and J usage is TRBJ2-3; D is possibly TRBD1 (6 bases). The CDR3 runs to 14 residues. Germline V gene sequence: CDR1 DFQATT, CDR2 SNEGSKA (reference sequence). The CDR3 DNA is TGCAGAACAATACCGGGACACACCACAGATACGCAGTATTTT. Translation: CRTIPGHTTDTQYF.

The chain recombines TRBV19 with TRBJ2-7; 8 bases are shared with TRBD1. The CDR3 is 15 amino acids. CDR1 is LNHDA, CDR2 SQIVND, per germline (reference sequence). V dropped 3 bases and J dropped 1; count of bases not matched to a gene: 5. The CDR3 DNA is TGTGCCAGTAGTATCGGACAGGGTGGATCCTACGAGCAGTACTTC. Encoded protein: CASSIGQGGSYEQYF.

The chain combines TRBV27 with TRBJ1-2; 8 bases line up with TRBD1. The length of the CDR3 is 15 residues. CDR1 is MNHEY and CDR2 is SMNVEV in the germline V gene (reference sequence). After removal of 2 bases from V and 4 bases from J, the junction contained 6 bases not matched to a gene. CDR3 sequence (DNA): TGTGCCAGCAGTTTAAGGTCCAGGGGGCTCTATGGCTACACCTTC. Its translation is CASSLRSRGLYGYTF.